A single sample gave rise to the 3 T cell receptor beta chains below, sequenced in a study of CD8 T cells in ankylosing spondylitis. Their cognate antigens are unknown. Study findings and constraints: About 8 highly homologous variants made up a TCR beta motif, and this motif appeared characteristic of ankylosing spondylitis blood.

Using its own MiXCR run on the 5' RACE reads, TCRdb lists one record per CDR3 protein. Among more than 400,000 distinct CDR3 sequences listed, approximately 5.3% were seen once. The material sequenced was blood, either unsorted or a sorted T cell fraction (not recorded which). The source is a male donor with ankylosing spondylitis.

This clonotype was seen only a few times. This chain joins TRBV20-1 and TRBJ2-7, with 9 bases matching TRBD2. The CDR3 is 18 amino acids. Per germline, CDR1 DFQATT and CDR2 SNEGSKA (reference sequence). V lost 5 bases to trimming and J lost 1 base; unmatched junction nucleotides: 18. The DNA for the CDR3 is TGCAGTGCTGTTCAGCGGGAGGCCCGGGGGGTGAGGTCCTACGAGCAGTACTTC. It yields the protein CSAVQREARGVRSYEQYF.

This clonotype has ten or more counts. The V gene is TRBV25-1, the J gene TRBJ2-2; D is possibly TRBD1 (6 bases). The length of the CDR3 is 14 residues. Germline CDR1 is MGHDK and CDR2 is SYGVNS. Deletions cut 2 bases from V and 8 bases from J, with 12 bases between. The CDR3 sequence: CASSEPRGIGELFF. The DNA of the CDR3 is TGTGCCAGCAGTGAACCCAGGGGTATAGGGGAGCTGTTTTTT.

This clonotype was detected ten times or more. As DNA, the CDR3 is TGCGCCAGCAGCCAAGGGTTAATAGCCCAAGAGACCCAGTACTTC. The encoded protein is CASSQGLIAQETQYF. The rearrangement uses TRBV4-1 and TRBJ2-5; no definite D call. V lost 1 base, J lost 1 base, and 10 bases lay in between. From germline, CDR1 is MGHRA and CDR2 YSYEKL. The CDR3 length is 15 residues.